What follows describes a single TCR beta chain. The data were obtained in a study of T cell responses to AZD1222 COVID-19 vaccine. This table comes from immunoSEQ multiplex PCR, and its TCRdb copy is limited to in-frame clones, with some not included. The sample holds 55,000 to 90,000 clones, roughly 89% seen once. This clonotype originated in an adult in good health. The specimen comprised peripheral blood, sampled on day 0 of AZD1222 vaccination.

CDR3 bases: TGTGCCAGCAGTTTGGAGCGGGGGGCCCTCAATGAGCAGTTCTTC. It specifies CASSLERGALNEQFF. This sequence joins TRBV28 and TRBJ2-1, with TRBD2 identical over 9 bases. The germline CDR1 and CDR2 sequences are MDHEN and SYDVKM. The ends lost 3 bases at V and 6 bases at J; junction bases unmatched: 6. This CDR3 contains 15 residues.